This T cell receptor beta chain was observed in a study of blood T cell repertoires in COVID-19. On the study more broadly: Acute and convalescent COVID-19 samples came from the United States, Italy and Spain. Sources were T cells, B-cell-depleted T cells, or PBMCs; the material itself was cDNA or gDNA.

The CDR3 consists of 14 residues. Germline lookup yields CDR1 KGHDR and CDR2 SFDVKD. V lost 9 bases, J lost 6 bases, and 16 bases lay in between. Authors' methods: Amplification from reference gene primers served as the basis for estimated nucleated cell counts. Data came from immunoSEQ multiplex PCR; TCRdb stores just in-frame clones and leaves some out. V and J calls and clone size are copied from that table; D and trimming were computed from the DNA. Among under 130,000 clones, 70% to 90% were seen once, and the ten largest hold approximately 3%. This clone was seen once. Sequencing was performed on peripheral blood. The rearrangement uses TRBV24-1 and TRBJ1-4; TRBD1 is a possible D gene (5 bases). This TCR was recovered from a man between 50 and 59 years old in a cohort sampled during active COVID-19. CDR3 DNA: TGTGCCACCTTTCCAGGGAGGAGGGATGAAAAACTGTTTTTT. Translation: CATFPGRRDEKLFF.